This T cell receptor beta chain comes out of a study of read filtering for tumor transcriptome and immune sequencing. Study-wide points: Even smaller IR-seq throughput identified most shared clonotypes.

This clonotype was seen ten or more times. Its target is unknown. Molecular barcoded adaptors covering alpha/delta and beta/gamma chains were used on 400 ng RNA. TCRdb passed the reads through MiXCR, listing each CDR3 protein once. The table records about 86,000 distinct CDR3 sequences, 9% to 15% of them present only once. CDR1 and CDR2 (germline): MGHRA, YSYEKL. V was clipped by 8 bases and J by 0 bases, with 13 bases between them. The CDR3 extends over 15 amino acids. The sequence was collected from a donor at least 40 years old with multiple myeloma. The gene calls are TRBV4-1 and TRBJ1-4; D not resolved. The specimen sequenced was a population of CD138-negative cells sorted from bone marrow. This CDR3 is CASRRGPTTNEKLFF. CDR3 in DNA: TGCGCCAGCCGAAGAGGACCGACAACTAATGAAAAACTGTTTTTT.